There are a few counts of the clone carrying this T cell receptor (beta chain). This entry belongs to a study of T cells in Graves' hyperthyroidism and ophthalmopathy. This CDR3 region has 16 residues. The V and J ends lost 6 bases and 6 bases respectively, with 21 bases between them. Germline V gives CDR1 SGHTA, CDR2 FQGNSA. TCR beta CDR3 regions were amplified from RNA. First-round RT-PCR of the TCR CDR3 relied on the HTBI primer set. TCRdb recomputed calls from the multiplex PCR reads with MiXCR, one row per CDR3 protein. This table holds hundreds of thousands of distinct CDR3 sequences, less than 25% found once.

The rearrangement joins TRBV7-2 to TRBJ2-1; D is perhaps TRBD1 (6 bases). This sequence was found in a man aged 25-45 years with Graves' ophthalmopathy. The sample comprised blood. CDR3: CASRASRDIPPNEQFF. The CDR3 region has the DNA TGTGCCAGCAGGGCAAGTCGGGACATACCCCCCAATGAGCAGTTCTTC. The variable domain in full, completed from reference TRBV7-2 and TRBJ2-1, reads GAGVSQSPSNKVTEKGKDVELRCDPISGHTALYWYRQSLGQGLEFLIYFQGNSAPDKSGLPSDRFSAERTGGSVSTLTIQRTQQEDSAVYLCASRASRDIPPNEQFFGPGTRLTVL.